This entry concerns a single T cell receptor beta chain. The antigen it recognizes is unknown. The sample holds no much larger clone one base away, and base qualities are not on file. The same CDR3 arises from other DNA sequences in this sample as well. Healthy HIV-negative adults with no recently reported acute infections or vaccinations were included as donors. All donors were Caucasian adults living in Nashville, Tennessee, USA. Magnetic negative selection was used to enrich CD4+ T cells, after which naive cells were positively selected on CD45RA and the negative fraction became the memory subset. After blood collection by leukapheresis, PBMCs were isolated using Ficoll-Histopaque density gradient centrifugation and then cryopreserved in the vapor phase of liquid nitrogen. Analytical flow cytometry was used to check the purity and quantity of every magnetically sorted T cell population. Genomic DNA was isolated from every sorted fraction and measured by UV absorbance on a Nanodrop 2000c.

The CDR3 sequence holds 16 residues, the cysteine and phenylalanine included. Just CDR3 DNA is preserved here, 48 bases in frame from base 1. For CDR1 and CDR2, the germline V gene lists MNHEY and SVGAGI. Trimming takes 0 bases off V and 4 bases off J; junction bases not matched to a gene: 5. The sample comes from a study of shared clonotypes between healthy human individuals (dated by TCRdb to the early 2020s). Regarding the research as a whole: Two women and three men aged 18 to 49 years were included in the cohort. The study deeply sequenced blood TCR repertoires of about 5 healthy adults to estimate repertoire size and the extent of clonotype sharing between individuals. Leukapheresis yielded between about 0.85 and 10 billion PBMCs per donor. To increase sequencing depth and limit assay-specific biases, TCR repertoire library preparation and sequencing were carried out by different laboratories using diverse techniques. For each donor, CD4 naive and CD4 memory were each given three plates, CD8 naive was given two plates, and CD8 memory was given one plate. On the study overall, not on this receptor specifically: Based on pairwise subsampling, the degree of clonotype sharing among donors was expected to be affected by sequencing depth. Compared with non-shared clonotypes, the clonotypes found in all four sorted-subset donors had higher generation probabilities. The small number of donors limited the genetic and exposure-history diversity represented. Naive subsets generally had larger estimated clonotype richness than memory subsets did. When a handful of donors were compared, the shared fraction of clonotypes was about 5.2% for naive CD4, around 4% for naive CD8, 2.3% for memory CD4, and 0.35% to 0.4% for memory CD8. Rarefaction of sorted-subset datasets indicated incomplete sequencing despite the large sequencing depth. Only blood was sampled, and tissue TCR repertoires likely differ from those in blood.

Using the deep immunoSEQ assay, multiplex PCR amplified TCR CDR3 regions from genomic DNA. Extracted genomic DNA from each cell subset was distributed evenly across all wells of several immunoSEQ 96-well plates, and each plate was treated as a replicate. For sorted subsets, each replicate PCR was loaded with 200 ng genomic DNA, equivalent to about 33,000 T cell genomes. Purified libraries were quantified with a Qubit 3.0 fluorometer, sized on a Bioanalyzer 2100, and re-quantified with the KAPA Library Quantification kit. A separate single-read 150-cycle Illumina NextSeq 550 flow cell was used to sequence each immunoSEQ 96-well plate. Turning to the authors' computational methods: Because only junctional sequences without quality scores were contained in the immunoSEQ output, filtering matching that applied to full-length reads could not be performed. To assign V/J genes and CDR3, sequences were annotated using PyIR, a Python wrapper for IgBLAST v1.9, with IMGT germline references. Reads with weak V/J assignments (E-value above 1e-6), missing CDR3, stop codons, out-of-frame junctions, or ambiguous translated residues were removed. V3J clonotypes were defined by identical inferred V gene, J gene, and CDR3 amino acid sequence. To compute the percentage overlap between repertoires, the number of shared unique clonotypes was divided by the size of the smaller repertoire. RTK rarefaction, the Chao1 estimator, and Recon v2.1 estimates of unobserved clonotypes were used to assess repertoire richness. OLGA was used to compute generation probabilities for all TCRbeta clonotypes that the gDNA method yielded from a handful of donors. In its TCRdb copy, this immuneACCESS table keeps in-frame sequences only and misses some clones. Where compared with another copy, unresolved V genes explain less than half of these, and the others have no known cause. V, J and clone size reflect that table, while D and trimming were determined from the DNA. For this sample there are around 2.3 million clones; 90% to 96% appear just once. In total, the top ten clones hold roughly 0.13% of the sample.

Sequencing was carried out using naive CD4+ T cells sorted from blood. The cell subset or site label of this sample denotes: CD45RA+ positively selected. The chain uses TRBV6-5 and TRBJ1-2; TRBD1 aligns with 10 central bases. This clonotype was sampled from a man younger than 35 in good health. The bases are TGTGCCAGCAGTTACTCGAGACAGGGGGCAATCTATGGCTACACCTTC. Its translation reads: CASSYSRQGAIYGYTF.